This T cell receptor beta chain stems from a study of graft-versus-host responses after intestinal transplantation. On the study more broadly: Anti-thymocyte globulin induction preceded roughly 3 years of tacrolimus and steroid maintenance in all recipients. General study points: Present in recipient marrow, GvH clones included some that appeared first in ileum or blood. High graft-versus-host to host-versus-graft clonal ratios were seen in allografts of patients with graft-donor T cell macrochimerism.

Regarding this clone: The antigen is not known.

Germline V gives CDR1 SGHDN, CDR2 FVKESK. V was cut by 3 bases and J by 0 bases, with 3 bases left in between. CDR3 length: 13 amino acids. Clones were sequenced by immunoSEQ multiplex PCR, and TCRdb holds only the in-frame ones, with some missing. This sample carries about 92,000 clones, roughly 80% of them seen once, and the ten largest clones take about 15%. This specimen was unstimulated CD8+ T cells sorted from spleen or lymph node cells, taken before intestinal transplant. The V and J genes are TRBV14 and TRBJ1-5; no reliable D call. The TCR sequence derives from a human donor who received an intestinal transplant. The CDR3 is CASSQTSNQPQHF. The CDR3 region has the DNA TGTGCCAGCAGCCAGACTAGCAATCAGCCCCAGCATTTT.